Only a few counts were recorded for the clone carrying this T cell receptor beta chain. What it recognizes is unknown. Each CDR3 protein gets one entry after TCRdb re-called the RT-PCR reads with MiXCR. The data contain roughly 700,000 distinct CDR3 sequences, approximately 14% of them singletons. The sample is drawn from a study of response to subunit inactivated influenza vaccine. Findings and caveats of the study: Authors proposed each seasonal influenza vaccination draws in few new T cells.

The sequence was obtained from a man in his fifties who received an inactivated influenza vaccine. The sample in question was PBMCs from blood, obtained around 14 days before vaccination.

The CDR3 loop reads CASSAPGGKPWGYNEQFF. CDR3 DNA sequence: TGTGCCAGCAGCGCCCCCGGGGGCAAGCCATGGGGCTACAATGAGCAGTTCTTC. This chain connects TRBV7-8 to TRBJ2-1; D could derive from TRBD1 or TRBD2 (6 bases each). This CDR3 region has 18 residues. V lost 5 bases to trimming and J lost 3 bases, with 23 bases between them. CDR1 is SGHVS and CDR2 is FQNEAQ in the germline V gene.